This T cell receptor beta chain is drawn from a study of cytomegalovirus exposure and HLA in healthy donors. Across the study: From HLA-typed donors, an early data release held tens of millions of unique TCRs. Findings and limits, study-wide: It was taken for granted in presence/absence analyses that sequencing depth across donors was roughly uniform. An analysis that came later showed most CMV-associated TCR beta chains appearing HLA-restricted.

CDR3 length: 16 residues. The V gene's germline CDR1 is SNHLY and CDR2 FYNNEI. Losses at the gene ends were 6 bases for V and 6 bases for J; bases not matched to a gene: 15. PCR employed 60 Vbeta and 13 Jbeta primers. Using immunoSEQ multiplex PCR, the repertoire was profiled, and TCRdb retains in-frame clones only, with some absent. This table has 90,000 to 150,000 clones, around 77% appearing once. Turning to this clone: Its antigen is undetermined.

The V gene is TRBV2, the J gene TRBJ2-3; 7 bases are shared with TRBD1. This TCR was recovered from a man between 35 and 55 years old in good health and CMV-seropositive. Material: PBMCs. CDR3 residues: CASRLLGQLPSDTQYF. The CDR3, as DNA: TGTGCCAGCAGGTTGTTGGGACAGCTACCCTCGGATACGCAGTATTTT.